This T cell receptor (beta chain) is from a study of cytomegalovirus exposure and HLA in healthy donors. Study-wide results and limits: As a later analysis showed, several of the most significant clusters appeared to be linked to common viral pathogens.

The study ran its PCR with 60 Vbeta and 13 Jbeta primers. Repertoires were generated with immunoSEQ multiplex PCR, while TCRdb's copy carries only in-frame clones and drops some. The sample holds 150,000 or so clones, approximately 72% seen once. Notes on this clone: What it binds is unknown.

There are 12 residues in the CDR3. Germline CDR1 and CDR2: SGHTA and FQGNSA. The V and J ends lost 4 bases and 4 bases, in that order; junction bases with no gene match: 1. V and J are TRBV7-2 and TRBJ2-7; TRBD1 matches 7 bases. The receptor comes from a man aged 35-49 years in good health and CMV-seropositive. Sequencing used PBMCs. The CDR3 DNA sequence: TGTGCCAGCAGCTCACAGGGGTACGAGCAGTACTTC. Protein sequence: CASSSQGYEQYF.